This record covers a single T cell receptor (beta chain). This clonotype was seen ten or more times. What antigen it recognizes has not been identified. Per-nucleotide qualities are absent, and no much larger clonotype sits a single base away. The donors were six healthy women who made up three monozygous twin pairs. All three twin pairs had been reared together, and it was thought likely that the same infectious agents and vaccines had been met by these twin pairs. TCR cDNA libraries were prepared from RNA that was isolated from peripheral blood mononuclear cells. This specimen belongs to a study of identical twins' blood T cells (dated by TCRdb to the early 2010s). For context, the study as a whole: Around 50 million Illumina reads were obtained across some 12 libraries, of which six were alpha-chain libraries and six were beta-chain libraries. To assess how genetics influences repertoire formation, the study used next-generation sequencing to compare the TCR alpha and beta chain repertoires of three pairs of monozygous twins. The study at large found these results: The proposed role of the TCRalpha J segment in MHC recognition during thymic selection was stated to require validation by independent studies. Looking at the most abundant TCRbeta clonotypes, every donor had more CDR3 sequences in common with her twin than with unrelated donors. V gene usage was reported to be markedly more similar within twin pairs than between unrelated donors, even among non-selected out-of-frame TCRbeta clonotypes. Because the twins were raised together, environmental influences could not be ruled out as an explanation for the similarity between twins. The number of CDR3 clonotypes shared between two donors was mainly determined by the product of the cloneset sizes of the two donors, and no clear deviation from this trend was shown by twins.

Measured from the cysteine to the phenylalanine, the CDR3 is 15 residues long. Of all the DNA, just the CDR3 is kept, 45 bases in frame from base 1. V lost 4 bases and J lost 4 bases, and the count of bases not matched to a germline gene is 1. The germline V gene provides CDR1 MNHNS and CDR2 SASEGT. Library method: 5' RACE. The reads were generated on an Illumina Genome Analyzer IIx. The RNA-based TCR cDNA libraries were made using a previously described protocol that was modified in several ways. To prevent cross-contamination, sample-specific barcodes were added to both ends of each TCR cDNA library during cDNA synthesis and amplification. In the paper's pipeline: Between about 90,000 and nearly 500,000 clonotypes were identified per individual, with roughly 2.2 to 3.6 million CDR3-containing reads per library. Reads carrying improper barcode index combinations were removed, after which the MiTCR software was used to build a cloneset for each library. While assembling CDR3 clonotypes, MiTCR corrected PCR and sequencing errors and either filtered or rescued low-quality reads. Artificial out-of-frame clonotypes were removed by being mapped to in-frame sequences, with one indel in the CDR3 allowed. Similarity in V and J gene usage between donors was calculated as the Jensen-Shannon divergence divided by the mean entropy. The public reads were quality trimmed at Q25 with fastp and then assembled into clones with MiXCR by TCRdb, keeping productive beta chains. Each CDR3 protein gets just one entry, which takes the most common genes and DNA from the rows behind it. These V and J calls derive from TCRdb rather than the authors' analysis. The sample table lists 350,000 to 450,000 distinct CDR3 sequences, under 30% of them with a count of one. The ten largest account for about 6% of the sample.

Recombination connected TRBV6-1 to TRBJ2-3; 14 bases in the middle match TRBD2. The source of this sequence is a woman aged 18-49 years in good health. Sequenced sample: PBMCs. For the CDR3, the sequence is CASSGLAGGPDTQYF. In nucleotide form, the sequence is TGTGCCAGCAGTGGACTAGCGGGGGGGCCAGATACGCAGTATTTT.